The 20 T cell receptor beta chains presented below share a single source sample, sequenced in a study of blood T cell repertoires in COVID-19. Here immunoSEQ multiplex PCR was the method, and the copy in TCRdb shows in-frame clones only, minus some. The sample yields about 160,000 clones, around 85% seen once. Specimen: peripheral blood. The receptors shown here come from a woman in her 70s with acute or convalescent COVID-19.

In DNA, the CDR3 is TGTGCCAGCAACATACTAGTTGTGGATGAGCAGTTCTTC. Its protein product is CASNILVVDEQFF. V usage is TRBV2 and J usage is TRBJ2-1, with D possibly being TRBD2 (5 bases). The CDR3 has 13 residues. The V end lost 7 bases, the J end lost 8 bases, and 15 bases lay between the germline ends. Germline values: CDR1 SNHLY, CDR2 FYNNEI.

The V gene is TRBV27, the J gene TRBJ1-1; a weak D match, TRBD1 (5 bases). V was trimmed by 7 bases and J by 0 bases, leaving 12 bases between them. Germline V lookup: CDR1 MNHEY, CDR2 SMNVEV (reference sequence). CDR3 size: 14 residues. This CDR3 is CASTGKGLNTEAFF. CDR3 nucleotides: TGTGCCAGCACAGGGAAAGGATTGAACACTGAAGCTTTCTTT.

V and J are TRBV29-1 and TRBJ1-2; D is undetermined. The germline V and J ends were trimmed by 6 bases and 8 bases, with 13 bases remaining between them. Per the germline V gene, CDR1 is SQVTM and CDR2 is ANQGSEA. The CDR3 runs to 11 residues. CDR3 sequence (DNA): TGCAGCGTCCCTACCCTTGCAGGCTACACCTTC. Its protein is CSVPTLAGYTF. The full variable domain, in which reference TRBV29-1 and TRBJ1-2 provide the parts outside the CDR3, is SAVISQKPSRDICQRGTSLTIQCQVDSQVTMMFWYRQQPGQSLTLIATANQGSEATYESGFVIDKFPISRPNLTFSTLTVSNMSPEDSSIYLCSVPTLAGYTFGSGTRLTVV.

This clone appeared once. The chain couples TRBV11-2 to TRBJ1-1; no clear D gene. The CDR3 covers 13 residues. The germline gives CDR1 SGHAT, CDR2 FQNNGV. V lost 1 base and J lost 6, with 9 bases in between. The CDR3 DNA is TGTGCCAGCAGCTTAGGTGAGGACTCTGAAGCTTTCTTT. Residues: CASSLGEDSEAFF.

This rearrangement joins TRBV7-9 to TRBJ1-2; D is ambiguous. The CDR3 runs 13 residues. In germline, CDR1 is SEHNR, CDR2 FQNEAQ (reference sequence). V was shortened by 4 bases and J by 0 bases, with 6 bases between the two germline ends. The CDR3 nucleotides are TGTGCCAGCAGCTCCCGCGCTAACTATGGCTACACCTTC. Translation: CASSSRANYGYTF.

Here the CDR3 reads CASTGPQETQYF. The CDR3 nucleotides are TGCGCCAGCACAGGGCCCCAAGAGACCCAGTACTTC. The chain couples TRBV5-1 to TRBJ2-5, with a weak D call TRBD1 (5 bases). Germline assignment: CDR1 SGHRS and CDR2 YFSETQ. This CDR3 region has 12 residues. Trimming took 6 bases from V and 1 from J, leaving 7 bases between them.

This clone is a singleton in its sample. The chain has TRBV5-1 and TRBJ1-1; D perhaps matches TRBD1 (5 bases). Trimming cost V 3 bases and J 6 bases, with 15 bases left between them. Germline V gene sequence: CDR1 SGHRS, CDR2 YFSETQ. The CDR3 has 14 amino acids. CDR3: CASSWRGGRSEAFF. For the CDR3, the DNA is TGCGCCAGCAGCTGGCGGGGCGGGAGGTCTGAAGCTTTCTTT. Variable domain in full (rest from reference TRBV5-1 and TRBJ1-1): KAGVTQTPRYLIKTRGQQVTLSCSPISGHRSVSWYQQTPGQGLQFLFEYFSETQRNKGNFPGRFSGRQFSNSRSEMNVSTLELGDSALYLCASSWRGGRSEAFFGQGTRLTVV.

This chain uses TRBV7-6 with TRBJ1-1, with 9 bases matching TRBD1. CDR1 is SGHVS, CDR2 FNYEAQ, per germline. The CDR3 consists of 18 residues. Germline trimming cut 7 bases from V and 0 bases from J; bases unmatched to any gene: 15. The DNA for the CDR3 is TGTGCCAGCACAAAGACAGGGGGGCGAGATGCCCTGAACACTGAAGCTTTCTTT. It is translated as CASTKTGGRDALNTEAFF. The full variable domain, completed using reference TRBV7-6 and TRBJ1-1, is GAGVSQSPRYKVTKRGQDVALRCDPISGHVSLYWYRQALGQGPEFLTYFNYEAQQDKSGLPNDRFSAERPEGSISTLTIQRTEQRDSAMYRCASTKTGGRDALNTEAFFGQGTRLTVV.

The V and J genes are TRBV15 and TRBJ2-7; 10 nucleotides match TRBD1. This CDR3 is 16 amino acids long. Germline CDR1 LNHNV, CDR2 YYDKDF (reference sequence). Losses at the gene ends were 1 base for V and 0 bases for J; bases not matched to a gene: 3. The CDR3 nucleotides are TGTGCCACCAGCAGAGGCAGGACAGGGGGCTCCTACGAGCAGTACTTC. Residues: CATSRGRTGGSYEQYF.

V usage is TRBV5-6 and J usage is TRBJ1-4; possible D gene TRBD1, 6 bases. Germline CDR1 is SGHDT and CDR2 is YYEEEE. V was pared by 4 bases and J by 4 bases, with 14 bases between. The CDR3 runs to 15 residues. The CDR3 coding sequence is TGTGCCAGCAGCCACAAGACAGGCTATAATGAAAAACTGTTTTTT. This encodes CASSHKTGYNEKLFF.

The V and J genes are TRBV7-3 and TRBJ1-1; D might be TRBD1 (5 bases). The V gene's germline CDR1 is SGHTA and CDR2 FQGTGA. This CDR3 region has 13 residues. Trimming removed 1 base at V and 5 bases at J, with 8 bases between. In DNA form, the CDR3 reads TGTGCCAGCAGCTTAAATCGGGGGACTGAAGCTTTCTTT. Its protein product is CASSLNRGTEAFF.

The gene calls are TRBV5-1 and TRBJ2-3; 7 bases line up with TRBD2. Germline-derived CDR1 and CDR2 are SGHRS and YFSETQ. The V and J ends lost 3 bases and 5 bases, in that order; junction bases with no gene match: 6. The CDR3 length is 14 residues. CDR3 sequence: CASSSQGLKDTQYF. CDR3 nucleotides: TGCGCCAGCAGCTCCCAGGGACTAAAAGATACGCAGTATTTT.

This clone was observed a single time. The chain combines TRBV19 with TRBJ2-7; 10 positions match TRBD1. The CDR3 length is 15 residues. Germline V gene sequence: CDR1 LNHDA, CDR2 SQIVND (reference sequence). Trimming at V came to 3 bases and at J to 3 bases, leaving 5 bases not matched to a gene. CDR3 region: CASSIRDRGLYEQYF. The CDR3 DNA reads TGTGCCAGTAGTATCCGGGACAGGGGACTCTACGAGCAGTACTTC.

The chain joins TRBV19 to TRBJ1-1; tentative D call: TRBD1 (5 bases). Trimming stripped 7 bases from V and 10 bases from J, with 16 bases between. This CDR3 spans 12 amino acids. Germline V CDR1 and CDR2: LNHDA, SQIVND (reference sequence). CDR3 amino acids: CASNGRDRAAFF. CDR3 bases: TGTGCCAGTAACGGCAGGGATAGGGCAGCTTTCTTT.

The chain is built from TRBV15 and TRBJ1-2; weak D call: TRBD1 (5 bases). Germline V gene lookup returns CDR1 LNHNV and CDR2 YYDKDF (reference sequence). CDR3 length equals 15 residues. Trimming left V 0 bases short and J 8 bases short, with 16 bases between. CDR3 region: CATSRDLITGWGYTF. The CDR3 nucleotides are TGTGCCACCAGCAGAGATCTTATAACAGGCTGGGGCTACACCTTC.

This sequence joins TRBV6-5 and TRBJ2-1; D unresolved. The germline V gene has CDR1 MNHEY and CDR2 SVGAGI. The germline V and J ends were trimmed by 6 bases and 0 bases, with 12 bases remaining between them. The CDR3 loop spans 15 amino acids. The CDR3 loop reads CASRLQRISYNEQFF. In nucleotides, the CDR3 is TGTGCCAGCAGGCTCCAGCGAATCTCCTACAATGAGCAGTTCTTC.

The CDR3 spells CSASGTGNSNQPQHF. DNA for the CDR3: TGCAGCGCCTCCGGGACAGGGAATAGCAATCAGCCCCAGCATTTT. The chain employs TRBV29-1 and TRBJ1-5; 9 bases agree with TRBD1. CDR1 SQVTM and CDR2 ANQGSEA come from the germline V gene. J lost 0 bases, V lost 7 bases, and 7 bases had no gene match. This CDR3 region has 15 residues.

The rearrangement joins TRBV5-1 to TRBJ2-3, with D maybe TRBD1 (5 bases). V was clipped by 4 bases and J by 2 bases, with 8 bases between them. The length of the CDR3 is 13 residues. Germline lookup yields CDR1 SGHRS and CDR2 YFSETQ. The CDR3 protein is CASSRGFTDTQYF. The CDR3 DNA reads TGCGCCAGCAGCAGGGGATTCACAGATACGCAGTATTTT.

The CDR3 DNA reads TGCGCCAGCAGCCAAGGGCCCGATCAGCAGCCCCAGCATTTT. Protein sequence: CASSQGPDQQPQHF. This sequence joins TRBV4-1 and TRBJ1-5; D is undetermined. Germline V gene lookup returns CDR1 MGHRA and CDR2 YSYEKL. V lost 1 base, J lost 7 bases, and 11 bases lay in between. The CDR3 totals 14 residues.

This clone was observed a single time. V and J are TRBV2 and TRBJ2-1; TRBD2 matches 12 bases. With V trimmed by 4 bases and J by 6 bases, 4 bases remained unmatched. The CDR3 has 15 residues. Germline CDR1 SNHLY, CDR2 FYNNEI. The CDR3 bases are TGTGCCAGCAGTGTTCGACTAGCGGGAGCCAATGAGCAGTTCTTC. Amino acids: CASSVRLAGANEQFF.